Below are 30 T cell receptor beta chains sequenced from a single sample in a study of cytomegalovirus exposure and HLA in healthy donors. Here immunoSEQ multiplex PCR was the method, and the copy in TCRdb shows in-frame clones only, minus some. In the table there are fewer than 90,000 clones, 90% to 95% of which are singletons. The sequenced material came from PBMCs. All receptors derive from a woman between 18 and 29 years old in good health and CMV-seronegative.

The DNA of the CDR3 is TGTGCCAGCAGTGAAGCCCAGACAGATATGAACACCGGGGAGCTGTTTTTT. Encoded protein: CASSEAQTDMNTGELFF. The chain is built from TRBV6-1 and TRBJ2-2, with D possibly TRBD1 on 5 matching bases. CDR3 length equals 17 residues. CDR1 MNHNS and CDR2 SASEGT come from the germline V gene. The V end lost 0 bases, the J end lost 1 base, and 12 bases lay between the germline ends.

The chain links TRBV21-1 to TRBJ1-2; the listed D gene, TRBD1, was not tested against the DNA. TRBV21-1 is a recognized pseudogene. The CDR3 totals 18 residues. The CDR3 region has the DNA TGTGCCAGCAGCATTTGGGTAGGGTGGACAGAAACGGAATATGGCTACACCTTC. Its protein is CASSIWVGWTETEYGYTF.

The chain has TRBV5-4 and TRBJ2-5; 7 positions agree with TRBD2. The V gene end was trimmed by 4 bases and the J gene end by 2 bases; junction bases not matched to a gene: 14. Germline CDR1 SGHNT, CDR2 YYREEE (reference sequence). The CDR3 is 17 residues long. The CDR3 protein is CASSPPPRASGQETQYF. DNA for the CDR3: TGTGCCAGCAGCCCCCCCCCGAGGGCTAGCGGACAAGAGACCCAGTACTTC.

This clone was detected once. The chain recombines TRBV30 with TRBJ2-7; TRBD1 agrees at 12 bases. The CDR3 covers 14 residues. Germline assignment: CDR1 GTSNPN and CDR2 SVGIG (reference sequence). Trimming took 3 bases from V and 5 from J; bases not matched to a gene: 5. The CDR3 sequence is CAWSPGTGGDEQYF. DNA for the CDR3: TGTGCCTGGAGCCCCGGGACAGGGGGCGACGAGCAGTACTTC.

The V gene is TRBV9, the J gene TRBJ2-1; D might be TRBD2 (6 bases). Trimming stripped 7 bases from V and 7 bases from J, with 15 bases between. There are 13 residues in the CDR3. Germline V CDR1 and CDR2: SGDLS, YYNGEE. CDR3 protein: CASQPGVGNEQFF. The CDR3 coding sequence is TGTGCCAGCCAGCCGGGGGTGGGGAATGAGCAGTTCTTC.

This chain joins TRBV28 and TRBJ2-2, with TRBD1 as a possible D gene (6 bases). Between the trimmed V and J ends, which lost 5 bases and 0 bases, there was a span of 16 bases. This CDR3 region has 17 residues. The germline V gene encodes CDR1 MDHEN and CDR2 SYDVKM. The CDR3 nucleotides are TGTGCCAGCAGTCCTGGACAGCAGTCGCCGAACACCGGGGAGCTGTTTTTT. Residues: CASSPGQQSPNTGELFF.

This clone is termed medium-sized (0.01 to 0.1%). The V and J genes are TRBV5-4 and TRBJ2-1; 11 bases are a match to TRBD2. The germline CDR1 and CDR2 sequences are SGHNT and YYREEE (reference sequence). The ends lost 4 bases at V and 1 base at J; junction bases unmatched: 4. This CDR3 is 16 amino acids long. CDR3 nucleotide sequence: TGTGCCAGCAGCCCACTAGCGGGGGCGTCCTACAATGAGCAGTTCTTC. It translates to CASSPLAGASYNEQFF.

The CDR3 sequence is CASSIVGASNQPQHF. In DNA, the CDR3 is TGTGCCAGTAGTATAGTAGGAGCTAGCAATCAGCCCCAGCATTTT. The chain couples TRBV19 to TRBJ1-5; D unresolved. Per germline, CDR1 LNHDA and CDR2 SQIVND (reference sequence). The CDR3 has 15 residues. V lost 1 base, J lost 0 bases, and 7 bases lay in between.

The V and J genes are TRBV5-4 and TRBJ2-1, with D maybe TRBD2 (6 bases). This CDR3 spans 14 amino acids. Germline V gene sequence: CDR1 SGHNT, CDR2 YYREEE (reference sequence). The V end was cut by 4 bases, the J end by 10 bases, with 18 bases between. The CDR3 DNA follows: TGTGCCAGCAGCCCAAGAGGCGGGATCGGGGAGCAGTTCTTC. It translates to CASSPRGGIGEQFF.

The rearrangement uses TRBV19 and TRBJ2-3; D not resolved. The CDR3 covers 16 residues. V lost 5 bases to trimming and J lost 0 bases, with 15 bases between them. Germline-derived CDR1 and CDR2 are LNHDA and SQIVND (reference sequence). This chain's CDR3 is CASSATTYPSTDTQYF. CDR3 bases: TGTGCCAGTAGTGCTACCACCTACCCTAGCACAGATACGCAGTATTTT.

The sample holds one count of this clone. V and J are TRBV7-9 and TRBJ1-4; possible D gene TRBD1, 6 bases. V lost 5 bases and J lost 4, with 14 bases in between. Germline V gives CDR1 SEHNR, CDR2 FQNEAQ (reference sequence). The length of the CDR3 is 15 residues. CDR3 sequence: CASSPGATDNEKLFF. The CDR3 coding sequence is TGTGCCAGCAGCCCAGGGGCGACCGATAATGAAAAACTGTTTTTT.

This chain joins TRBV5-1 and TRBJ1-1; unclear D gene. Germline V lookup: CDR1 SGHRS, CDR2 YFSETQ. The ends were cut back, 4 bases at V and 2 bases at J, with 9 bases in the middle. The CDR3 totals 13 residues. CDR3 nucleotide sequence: TGCGCCAGCAGCCCGACTTTAAACACTGAAGCTTTCTTT. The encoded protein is CASSPTLNTEAFF.

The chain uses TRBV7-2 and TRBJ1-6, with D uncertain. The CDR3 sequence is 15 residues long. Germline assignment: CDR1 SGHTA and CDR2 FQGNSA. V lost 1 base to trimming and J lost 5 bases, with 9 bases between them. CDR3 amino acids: CASSLGLGNNSPLHF. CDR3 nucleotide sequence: TGTGCCAGCAGCTTAGGGCTAGGTAATAATTCACCCCTCCACTTT.

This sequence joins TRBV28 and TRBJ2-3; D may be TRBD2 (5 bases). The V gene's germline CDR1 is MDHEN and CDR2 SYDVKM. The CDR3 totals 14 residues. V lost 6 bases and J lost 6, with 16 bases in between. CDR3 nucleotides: TGTGCCAGCAGCGGACCGTCATTAGCGGATACGCAGTATTTT. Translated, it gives CASSGPSLADTQYF.

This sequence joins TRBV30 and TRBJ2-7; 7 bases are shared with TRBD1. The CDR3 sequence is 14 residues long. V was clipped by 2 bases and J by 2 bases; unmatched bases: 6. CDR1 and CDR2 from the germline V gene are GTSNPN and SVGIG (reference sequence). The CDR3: CAWSTRTGAYEQYF. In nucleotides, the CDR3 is TGTGCCTGGAGTACCCGAACAGGGGCCTACGAGCAGTACTTC.

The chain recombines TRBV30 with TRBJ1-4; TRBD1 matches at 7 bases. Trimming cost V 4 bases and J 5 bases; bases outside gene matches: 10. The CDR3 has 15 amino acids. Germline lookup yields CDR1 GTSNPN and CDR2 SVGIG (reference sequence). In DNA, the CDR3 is TGTGCCTGGAATCGAAGGGACAGCCTAAATGAAAAACTGTTTTTT. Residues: CAWNRRDSLNEKLFF.

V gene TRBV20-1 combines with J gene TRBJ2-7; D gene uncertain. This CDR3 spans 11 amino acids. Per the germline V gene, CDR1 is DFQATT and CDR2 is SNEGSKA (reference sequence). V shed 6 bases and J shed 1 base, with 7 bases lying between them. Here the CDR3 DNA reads TGCAGTGCCAGGAAGTCCTACGAGCAGTACTTC. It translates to CSARKSYEQYF.

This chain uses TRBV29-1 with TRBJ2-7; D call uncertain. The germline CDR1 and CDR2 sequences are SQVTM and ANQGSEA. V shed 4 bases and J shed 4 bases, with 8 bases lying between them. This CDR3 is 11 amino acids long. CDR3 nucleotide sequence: TGCAGCGTTGGGAGCCCATACGAGCAGTACTTC. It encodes CSVGSPYEQYF.

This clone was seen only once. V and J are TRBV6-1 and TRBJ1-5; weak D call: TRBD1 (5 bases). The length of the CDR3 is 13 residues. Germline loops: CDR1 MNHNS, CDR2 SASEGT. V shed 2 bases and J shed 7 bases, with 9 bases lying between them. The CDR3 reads CASSERGNQPQHF. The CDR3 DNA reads TGTGCCAGCAGTGAAAGGGGAAACCAGCCCCAGCATTTT.

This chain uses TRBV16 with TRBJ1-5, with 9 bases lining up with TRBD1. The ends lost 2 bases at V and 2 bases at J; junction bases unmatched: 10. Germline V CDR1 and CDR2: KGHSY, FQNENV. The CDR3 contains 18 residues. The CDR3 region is CASSQARDRGGGNQPQHF. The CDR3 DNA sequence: TGTGCCAGCAGCCAAGCCCGAGACAGGGGGGGCGGCAATCAGCCCCAGCATTTT.

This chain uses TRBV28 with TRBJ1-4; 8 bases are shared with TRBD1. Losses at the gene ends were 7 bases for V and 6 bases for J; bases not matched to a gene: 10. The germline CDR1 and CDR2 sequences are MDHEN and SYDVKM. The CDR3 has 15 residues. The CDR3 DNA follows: TGTGCCAGCACCTCGGACGGACAGGGTGATGAAAAACTGTTTTTT. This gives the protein CASTSDGQGDEKLFF.

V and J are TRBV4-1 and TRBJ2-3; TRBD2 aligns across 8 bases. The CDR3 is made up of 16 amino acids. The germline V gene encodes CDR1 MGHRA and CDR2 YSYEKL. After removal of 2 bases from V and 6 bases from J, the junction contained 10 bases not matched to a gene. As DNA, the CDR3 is TGCGCCAGCAGCCAAAAAGACAGCGGGAGTTTGGATACGCAGTATTTT. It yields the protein CASSQKDSGSLDTQYF.

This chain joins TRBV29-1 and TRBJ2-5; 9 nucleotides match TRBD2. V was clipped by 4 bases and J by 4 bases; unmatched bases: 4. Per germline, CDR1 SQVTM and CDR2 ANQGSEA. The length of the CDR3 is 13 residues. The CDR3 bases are TGCAGCGTTGTTCTTAGCGGGGGAGAGACCCAGTACTTC. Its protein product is CSVVLSGGETQYF.

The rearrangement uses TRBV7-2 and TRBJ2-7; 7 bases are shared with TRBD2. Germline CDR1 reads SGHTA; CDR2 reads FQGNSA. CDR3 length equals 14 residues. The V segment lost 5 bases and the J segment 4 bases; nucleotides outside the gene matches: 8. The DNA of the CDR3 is TGTGCCAGCAGCCAAGGACTAGAAGGGTACGAGCAGTACTTC. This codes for CASSQGLEGYEQYF.

CDR3 coding DNA: TGTGCCAGCAGCTTAGGCGCCATAGCGGGGGGGCCCACCGGGGAGCTGTTTTTT. This gives the protein CASSLGAIAGGPTGELFF. V usage is TRBV11-2 and J usage is TRBJ2-2; TRBD2 agrees at 11 bases. Trimming cost V 1 base and J 4 bases; bases outside gene matches: 8. Germline V gives CDR1 SGHAT, CDR2 FQNNGV. The CDR3 totals 18 residues.

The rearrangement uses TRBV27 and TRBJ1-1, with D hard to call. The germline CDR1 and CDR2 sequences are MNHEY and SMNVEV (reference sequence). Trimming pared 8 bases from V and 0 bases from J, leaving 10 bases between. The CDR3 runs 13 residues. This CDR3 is CASRGLMNTEAFF. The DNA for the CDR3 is TGTGCCAGCCGCGGCCTGATGAACACTGAAGCTTTCTTT.

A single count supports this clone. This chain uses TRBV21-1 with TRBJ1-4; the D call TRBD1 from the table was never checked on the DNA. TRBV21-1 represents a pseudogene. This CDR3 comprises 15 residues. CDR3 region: CASSRTGRHNEKLFF. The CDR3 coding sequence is TGTGCCAGCAGCAGGACAGGGCGCCATAATGAAAAACTGTTTTTT.

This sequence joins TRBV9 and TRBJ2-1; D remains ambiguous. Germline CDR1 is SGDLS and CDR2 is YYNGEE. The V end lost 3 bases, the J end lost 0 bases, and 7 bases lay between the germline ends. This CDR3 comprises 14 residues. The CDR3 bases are TGTGCCAGCAGCGGGGCATTCTCCTACAATGAGCAGTTCTTC. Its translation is CASSGAFSYNEQFF.

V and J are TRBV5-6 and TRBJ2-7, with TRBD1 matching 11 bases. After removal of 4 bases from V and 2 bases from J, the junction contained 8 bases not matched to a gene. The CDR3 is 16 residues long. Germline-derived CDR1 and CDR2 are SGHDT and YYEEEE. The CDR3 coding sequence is TGTGCCAGCAGCGCCCGGACGGACAGGGGGCCCTACGAGCAGTACTTC. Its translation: CASSARTDRGPYEQYF.

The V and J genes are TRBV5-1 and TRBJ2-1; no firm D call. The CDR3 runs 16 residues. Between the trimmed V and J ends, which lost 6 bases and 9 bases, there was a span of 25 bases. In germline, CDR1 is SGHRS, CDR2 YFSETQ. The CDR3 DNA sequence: TGCGCCAGCACCACCCGCCCCAGTATCCCCGTATCTGAGCAGTTCTTC. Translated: CASTTRPSIPVSEQFF.